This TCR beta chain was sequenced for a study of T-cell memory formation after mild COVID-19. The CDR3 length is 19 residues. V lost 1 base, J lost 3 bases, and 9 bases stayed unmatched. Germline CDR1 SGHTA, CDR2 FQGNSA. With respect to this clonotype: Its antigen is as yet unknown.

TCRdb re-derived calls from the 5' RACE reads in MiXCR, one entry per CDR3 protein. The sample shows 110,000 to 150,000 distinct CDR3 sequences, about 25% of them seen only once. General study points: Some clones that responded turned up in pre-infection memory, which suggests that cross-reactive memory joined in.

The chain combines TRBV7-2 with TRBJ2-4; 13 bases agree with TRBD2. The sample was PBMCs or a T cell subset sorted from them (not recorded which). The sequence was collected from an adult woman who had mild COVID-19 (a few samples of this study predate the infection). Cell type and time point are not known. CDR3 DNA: TGTGCCAGCAGCTTAGAAGGACTAGCGGGAGAATCTGACAAAAACATTCAGTACTTC. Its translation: CASSLEGLAGESDKNIQYF.